This T cell receptor (beta chain) was sequenced during a study of identical twins (dated by TCRdb to about 2016). For the wider study: To test whether fetal clonotypes persist, this study deep-sequenced TCR alpha and beta repertoires from monozygotic twins, from unrelated adults of various ages, and from cord blood. To rule out contamination, the twin experiments were replicated at different times with different library preparation protocols.

The library was obtained by 5' RACE. TCRdb records Illumina HiSeq 2000 as the sequencer. A universal primer binding site was introduced by template switching, and a unique molecular identifier was present in the final cDNA, enabling accurate counting of TCR cDNA molecules. Specific primers in the conserved constant-segment region were used to synthesize first-strand cDNA for TCR alpha and beta chains. Each cDNA library was double barcoded, with a SMART-Mk sample barcode plus Illumina barcodes, to control for contamination. TruSeq adapter sequences along with Illumina sample barcodes were introduced in two successive PCR steps. Sequencing of the TCR alpha and beta cDNA libraries was done on the Illumina HiSeq platform using custom primers. Under the source paper's analysis protocol: MiGEC processed the raw reads to extract unique molecular identifiers, while MiXCR was used to determine the CDR3 positions. For each individual, recombination models were inferred using an EM algorithm with the repgenHMM and IGoR tools. The tcR package in R was used for shared clonotype analysis, with sharing normalized by the product of cloneset sizes. To study raw recombination without the effects of thymic and clonal selection, out-of-frame nonproductive sequences were analyzed. The raw public data were reprocessed by TCRdb itself: fastp quality trimming at Q25, MiXCR clonotype calling, in-frame beta chains only. One record per CDR3 amino acid sequence lists the most common genes and DNA. The authors' filters were not applied to this entry. This sample lists around 450,000 distinct CDR3 sequences; 12% to 15% were detected once. The ten largest clones take up approximately 0.52% of the sample.

All donors were healthy Caucasians. The twin cohort consisted of three pairs of female monozygotic twins, all aged 18 to 29 years. Positive isolation kits from Invitrogen were used to isolate CD4+ and CD8+ T cell populations. Broad study findings and their caveats: Abundant cord blood beta clonotypes carried fewer insertions; young adult naive repertoires showed a weaker similar trend, while memory repertoires showed none. Because the same donors could not be followed over many years, conclusions were based on cross-sectional statistical analysis. Recombination models systematically underestimated out-of-frame TCR alpha sharing in monozygotic twins but agreed with sharing between unrelated individuals. Zero-insertion analyses could be partly confounded by invariant T cells such as MAIT and iNKT, though diverse VJ usage argued against such confounding for most clonotypes. Compared with coincidental sharing between unrelated individuals, out-of-frame TCR alpha sequences shared between twins showed an excess of sequences with low generation probability. Excess twin sharing in beta out-of-frame sequences was weaker because fewer shared sequences lowered the signal-to-noise ratio.

CDR1 MNHNS and CDR2 SASEGT were looked up in the germline V gene. V loses 6 bases of germline sequence and J loses 0 bases, and the interval between the two ends is 12 bases. Reading from cysteine to phenylalanine, the CDR3 counts 14 amino acids. Only the CDR3 portion is preserved as DNA: 42 bases, with reading frame beginning at the first base. Concerning this clonotype itself: The clone's antigen remains unknown. Base qualities are missing; no much larger clone stands one base away.

Another study also made use of these data, one on yellow fever vaccine responses in identical twins. Taken from the second paper: According to the authors, in identical twins the way T cells responded to vaccination appeared partly convergent and partly personalized. Focusing on identical twins, the study followed the T cell clones that responded to the vaccine, and did so with precision.

The source is a woman under 30 in good health. This chain is built from TRBV6-1 and TRBJ2-7; the D gene is unclear. Source material: CD4+ T cells sorted from blood. The CDR3 amino acid sequence is: CASRRTQSSYEQYF. The DNA reads as follows: TGTGCCAGCAGGCGGACCCAATCCTCCTACGAGCAGTACTTC.